Listed here are 18 T cell receptor beta chains from one sample, sequenced in a study of cytomegalovirus exposure and HLA in healthy donors. This PCR relied on a set of 60 Vbeta primers and 13 Jbeta primers. The method was immunoSEQ multiplex PCR; TCRdb's version includes in-frame clones alone and lacks a portion of them. The sample lists some 90,000 clones; roughly 73% were seen once. The sequenced material came from PBMCs. These receptors originate from a male donor in good health and CMV-seropositive.

This chain uses TRBV2 with TRBJ2-7; 10 bases are a match to TRBD2. The CDR3 has 17 residues. Losses at the gene ends were 4 bases for V and 3 bases for J; bases not matched to a gene: 12. Germline V lookup: CDR1 SNHLY, CDR2 FYNNEI. CDR3 sequence: CASSAEGELAGSYEQYF. DNA for the CDR3: TGTGCCAGCAGTGCTGAGGGGGAACTAGCGGGGAGCTACGAGCAGTACTTC.

This clone appeared a few times. The genes are TRBV6-1 and TRBJ2-3; 10 bases align to TRBD2. The CDR3 sequence is 15 residues long. With 3 bases clipped from V and 0 bases from J, the junction kept 0 bases outside the gene matches. The V gene's germline CDR1 is MNHNS and CDR2 SASEGT. In DNA, the CDR3 is TGTGCCAGCAGTGATAGCGGGAGGAGCACAGATACGCAGTATTTT. Residues: CASSDSGRSTDTQYF.

This chain links TRBV11-2 with TRBJ2-5, with 7 bases aligning to TRBD1. The CDR3 runs to 14 residues. Germline trimming cut 5 bases from V and 5 bases from J; bases unmatched to any gene: 8. Germline CDR1 and CDR2: SGHAT and FQNNGV. CDR3 sequence reads: CASSPDRAWETQYF. DNA of the CDR3: TGTGCCAGCAGCCCCGACAGGGCTTGGGAGACCCAGTACTTC.

The rearrangement links TRBV14 to TRBJ2-3; the D gene is possibly TRBD2 (5 bases). V lost 0 bases, J lost 2 bases, and 9 bases lay in between. This CDR3 region has 15 residues. The V gene's germline CDR1 is SGHDN and CDR2 FVKESK. CDR3 protein: CASSQEDYLTDTQYF. CDR3 bases: TGTGCCAGCAGCCAAGAAGACTACCTCACAGATACGCAGTATTTT.

The V and J genes are TRBV5-1 and TRBJ1-2; TRBD1 aligns across 9 bases. V gave up 4 bases and J gave up 4 bases; unmatched junction bases: 8. The CDR3 totals 15 residues. Germline V gene sequence: CDR1 SGHRS, CDR2 YFSETQ. CDR3 sequence reads: CASSDGTGKSYGYTF. DNA of the CDR3: TGCGCCAGCAGCGATGGGACAGGGAAAAGCTATGGCTACACCTTC.

V gene TRBV6-1 combines with J gene TRBJ1-5, with 9 positions matching TRBD1. Looked up from germline, CDR1 is MNHNS and CDR2 is SASEGT. V dropped 6 bases and J dropped 0; count of bases not matched to a gene: 3. The CDR3 has 15 amino acids. The CDR3 is CASRGTGPSNQPQHF. Written as DNA, the CDR3 is TGTGCCAGCAGGGGGACAGGGCCTAGCAATCAGCCCCAGCATTTT.

The chain employs TRBV7-9 and TRBJ2-1; 7 nucleotides match TRBD1. CDR3 size: 16 residues. Trimming removed 3 bases from V and 5 bases from J; junction bases left unmatched: 10. Germline CDR1 is SEHNR and CDR2 is FQNEAQ (reference sequence). The DNA for the CDR3 is TGTGCCAGCAGCTTGAAACCGGGCGGACAGGACAATGAGCAGTTCTTC. Its translation is CASSLKPGGQDNEQFF.

The chain links TRBV18 to TRBJ1-1; 10 nucleotides align to TRBD1. The V gene's germline CDR1 is KGHSH and CDR2 LQKENI. J gave up 1 base and V 5 bases, and 4 bases lay outside the gene matches. The CDR3 sequence is 15 residues long. CDR3 in DNA: TGTGCCAGCTCAACAGGACAGGGGGGGAACACTGAAGCTTTCTTT. It yields the protein CASSTGQGGNTEAFF.

The chain employs TRBV27 and TRBJ2-2; TRBD1 aligns across 8 bases. This CDR3 is built from 17 residues. Germline V gene sequence: CDR1 MNHEY, CDR2 SMNVEV (reference sequence). V lost 6 bases and J lost 4; bases outside the gene matches: 13. The CDR3 coding sequence is TGTGCCAGCAGACCGGGACAGGAGGGTCCGATCACCGGGGAGCTGTTTTTT. Protein: CASRPGQEGPITGELFF.

The chain joins TRBV4-2 to TRBJ2-5; 9 nucleotides agree with TRBD2. This CDR3 region has 16 residues. V dropped 1 base and J dropped 4; count of bases not matched to a gene: 7. The germline V gene encodes CDR1 LGHNA and CDR2 YNFKEQ. Written as DNA, the CDR3 is TGTGCCAGCAGCCAAGCTCCGGGACTAGCAGCAGAGACCCAGTACTTC. Its protein product is CASSQAPGLAAETQYF.

The rearrangement uses TRBV7-9 and TRBJ2-7, with TRBD1 identical over 7 bases. CDR3 length: 14 residues. Germline CDR1 SEHNR, CDR2 FQNEAQ (reference sequence). Trimming cost V 2 bases and J 2 bases; bases outside gene matches: 3. This chain's CDR3 is CASSLNTGAYEQYF. The CDR3 bases are TGTGCCAGCAGCTTAAATACAGGGGCCTACGAGCAGTACTTC.

The J gene is TRBJ2-7, the V gene TRBV2; 9 positions match TRBD1. With 9 bases clipped from V and 6 bases from J, the junction kept 9 bases outside the gene matches. The V gene's germline CDR1 is SNHLY and CDR2 FYNNEI. CDR3 length: 13 residues. Here the CDR3 reads CARTSDRGGEQYF. The CDR3 DNA reads TGTGCCAGAACTTCGGACAGGGGAGGCGAGCAGTACTTC. Filled out from reference TRBV2 and TRBJ2-7, the complete variable domain reads EPEVTQTPSHQVTQMGQEVILRCVPISNHLYFYWYRQILGQKVEFLVSFYNNEISEKSEIFDDQFSVERPDGSNFTLKIRSTKLEDSAMYFCARTSDRGGEQYFGPGTRLTVT.

The chain combines TRBV14 with TRBJ2-7; TRBD1 agrees at 8 bases. The junction had 5 bases not matched to a gene; V was cut back by 4 bases and J by 0 bases. Looked up from germline, CDR1 is SGHDN and CDR2 is FVKESK. The CDR3 runs to 15 residues. CDR3 sequence: CASSLPGQDSYEQYF. The CDR3 DNA is TGTGCCAGCAGCCTGCCGGGACAGGACTCCTACGAGCAGTACTTC.

Concerning this clone: The junction does not match germline at one end; this may be a read error. Other DNA sequences in the same sample also yield this CDR3. This chain uses TRBV12-5 with TRBJ1-1, with 7 bases aligning to TRBD1. The CDR3 extends over 12 amino acids. Germline V gene data show CDR1 as LGHNT and CDR2 as FRNRAP. This CDR3 is CASGLTTGKAFF. The CDR3 bases are TGTGCCAGTGGTTTGACGACAGGGAAAGCTTTCTTT. Drawing the rest from reference TRBV12-5 and TRBJ1-1, the complete variable domain is DARVTQTPRHKVTEMGQEVTMRCQPILGHNTVFWYRQTMMQGLELLAYFRNRAPLDDSGMPKDRFSAEMPDATLATLKIQPSEPRDSAVYFCASGLTTGKAFFGQGTRLTVV.

The sample holds a few counts of this clone. The V and J genes are TRBV30 and TRBJ1-1, with 7 bases aligning to TRBD1. The trim removed 2 bases at V and 5 bases at J, leaving 2 bases unmatched. Germline V gene lookup returns CDR1 GTSNPN and CDR2 SVGIG (reference sequence). The CDR3 contains 12 residues. CDR3 in amino acids: CAWSPGGTEAFF. DNA for the CDR3: TGTGCCTGGAGTCCAGGGGGGACTGAAGCTTTCTTT. Variable domain in full (rest from reference TRBV30 and TRBJ1-1): SQTIHQWPATLVQPVGSPLSLECTVEGTSNPNLYWYRQAAGRGLQLLFYSVGIGQISSEVPQNLSASRPQDRQFILSSKKLLLSDSGFYLCAWSPGGTEAFFGQGTRLTVV.

The chain combines TRBV7-6 with TRBJ2-6; 7 positions match TRBD2. The CDR3 covers 16 residues. Germline V gene lookup returns CDR1 SGHVS and CDR2 FNYEAQ. With 4 bases clipped from V and 0 bases from J, the junction kept 3 bases outside the gene matches. CDR3 in DNA: TGTGCCAGCAGCTCATCGGGGGGCTCTGGGGCCAACGTCCTGACTTTC. Its protein is CASSSSGGSGANVLTF.

The V gene is TRBV29-1, the J gene TRBJ2-7; a possible D gene is TRBD2 (6 bases). The V end lost 3 bases, the J end lost 4 bases, and 10 bases lay between the germline ends. The CDR3 totals 12 residues. Germline V lookup: CDR1 SQVTM, CDR2 ANQGSEA. CDR3 nucleotide sequence: TGCAGCGTTGAGGAGGGTACGTACGAGCAGTACTTC. This sequence encodes CSVEEGTYEQYF.

This clone was detected a few times. This chain links TRBV7-8 with TRBJ2-5, with no clear D. The DNA matches TRBJ2-7 better at its end, which makes the J call doubtful. The length of the CDR3 is 13 residues. In germline, CDR1 is SGHVS, CDR2 FQNEAQ. As DNA, the CDR3 is TGTGCCAGCAGCGCCCCTCGGGTAGACGAGCAGTACTTC. As protein: CASSAPRVDEQYF.